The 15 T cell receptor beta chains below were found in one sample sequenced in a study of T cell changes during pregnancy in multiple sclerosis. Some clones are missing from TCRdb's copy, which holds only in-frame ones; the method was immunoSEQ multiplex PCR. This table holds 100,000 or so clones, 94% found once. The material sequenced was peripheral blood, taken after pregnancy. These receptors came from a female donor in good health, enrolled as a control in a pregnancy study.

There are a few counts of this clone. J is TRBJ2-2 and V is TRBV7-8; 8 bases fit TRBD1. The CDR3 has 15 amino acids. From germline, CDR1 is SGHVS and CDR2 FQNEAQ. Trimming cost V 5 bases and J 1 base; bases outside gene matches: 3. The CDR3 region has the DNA TGTGCCAGCAGCCCCGGGACAGGGAACACCGGGGAGCTGTTTTTT. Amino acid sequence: CASSPGTGNTGELFF.

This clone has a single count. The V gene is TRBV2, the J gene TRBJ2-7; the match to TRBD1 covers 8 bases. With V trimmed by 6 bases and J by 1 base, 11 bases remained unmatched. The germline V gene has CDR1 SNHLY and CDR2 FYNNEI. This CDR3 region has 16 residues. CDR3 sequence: CASSIPVGQGSYEQYF. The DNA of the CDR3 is TGTGCCAGCAGCATCCCAGTTGGACAGGGATCCTACGAGCAGTACTTC.

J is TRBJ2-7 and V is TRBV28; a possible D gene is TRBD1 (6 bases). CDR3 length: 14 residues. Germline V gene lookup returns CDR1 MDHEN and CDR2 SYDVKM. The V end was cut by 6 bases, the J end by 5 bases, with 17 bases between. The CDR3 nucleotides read TGTGCCAGCAGCAAGGGGGTCTTGACAGACGAGCAGTACTTC. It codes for CASSKGVLTDEQYF.

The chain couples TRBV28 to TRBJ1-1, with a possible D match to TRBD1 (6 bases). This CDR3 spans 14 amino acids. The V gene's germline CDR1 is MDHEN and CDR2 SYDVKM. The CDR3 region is CVSARGGTNAEAFF. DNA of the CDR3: TGTGTCTCAGCCAGGGGTGGTACTAACGCTGAAGCTTTCTTT. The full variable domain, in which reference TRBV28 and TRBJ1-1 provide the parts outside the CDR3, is DVKVTQSSRYLVKRTGEKVFLECVQDMDHENMFWYRQDPGLGLRLIYFSYDVKMKEKGDIPEGYSVSREKKERFSLILESASTNQTSMYLCVSARGGTNAEAFFGQGTRLTVV.

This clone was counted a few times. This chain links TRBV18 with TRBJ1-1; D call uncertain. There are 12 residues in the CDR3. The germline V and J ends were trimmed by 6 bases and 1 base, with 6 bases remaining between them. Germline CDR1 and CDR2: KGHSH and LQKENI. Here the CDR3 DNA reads TGTGCCAGCTCTGGCGGGAACACTGAAGCTTTCTTT. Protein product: CASSGGNTEAFF.

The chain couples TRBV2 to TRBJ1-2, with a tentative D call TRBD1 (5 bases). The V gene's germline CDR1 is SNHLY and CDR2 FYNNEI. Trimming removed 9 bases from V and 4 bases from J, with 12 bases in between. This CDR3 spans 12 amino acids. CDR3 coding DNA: TGTGCCAGTCGGGGGAGAGGCTATGGCTACACCTTC. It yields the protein CASRGRGYGYTF.

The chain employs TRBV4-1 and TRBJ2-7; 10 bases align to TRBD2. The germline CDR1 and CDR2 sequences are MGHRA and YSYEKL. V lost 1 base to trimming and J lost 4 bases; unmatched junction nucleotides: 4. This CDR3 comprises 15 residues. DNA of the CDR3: TGCGCCAGCAGCCAAGGAGTAGCGGGAGGTTACGAGCAGTACTTC. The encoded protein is CASSQGVAGGYEQYF.

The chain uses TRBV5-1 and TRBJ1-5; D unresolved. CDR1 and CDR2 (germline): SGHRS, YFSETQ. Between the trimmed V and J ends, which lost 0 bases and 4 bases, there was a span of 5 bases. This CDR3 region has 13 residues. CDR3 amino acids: CASSLGENQPQHF. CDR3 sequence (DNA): TGCGCCAGCAGCTTGGGTGAGAATCAGCCCCAGCATTTT.

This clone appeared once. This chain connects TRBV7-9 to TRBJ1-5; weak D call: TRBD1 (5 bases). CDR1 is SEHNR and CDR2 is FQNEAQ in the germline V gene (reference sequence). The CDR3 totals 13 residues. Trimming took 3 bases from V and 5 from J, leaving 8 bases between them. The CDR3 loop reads CASSLSGDQPQHF. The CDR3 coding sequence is TGTGCCAGCAGCTTGTCGGGGGATCAGCCCCAGCATTTT.

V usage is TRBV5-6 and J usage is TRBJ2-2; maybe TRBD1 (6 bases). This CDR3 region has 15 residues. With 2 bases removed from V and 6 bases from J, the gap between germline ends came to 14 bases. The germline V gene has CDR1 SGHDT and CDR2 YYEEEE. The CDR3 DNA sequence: TGTGCCAGCAGCTTAGAGCCTTACAGGGCCGGGGAGCTGTTTTTT. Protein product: CASSLEPYRAGELFF.

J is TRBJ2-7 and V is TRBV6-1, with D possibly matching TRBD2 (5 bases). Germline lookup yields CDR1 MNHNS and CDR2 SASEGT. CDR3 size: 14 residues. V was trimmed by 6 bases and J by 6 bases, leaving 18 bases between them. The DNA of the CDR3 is TGTGCCAGCAGACGGAGGACTCTAGAGCCCGAGCAGTACTTC. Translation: CASRRRTLEPEQYF.

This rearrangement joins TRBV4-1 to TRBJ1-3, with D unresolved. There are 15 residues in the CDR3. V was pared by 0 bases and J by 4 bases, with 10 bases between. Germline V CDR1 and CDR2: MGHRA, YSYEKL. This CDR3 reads CASSQDPTPGNTIYF. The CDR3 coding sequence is TGCGCCAGCAGCCAAGACCCTACCCCGGGAAACACCATATATTTT.

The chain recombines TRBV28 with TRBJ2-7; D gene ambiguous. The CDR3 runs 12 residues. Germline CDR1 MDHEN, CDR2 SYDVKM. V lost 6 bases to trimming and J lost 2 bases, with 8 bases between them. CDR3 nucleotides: TGTGCCAGCAGCCGAGAAACCTACGAGCAGTACTTC. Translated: CASSRETYEQYF.

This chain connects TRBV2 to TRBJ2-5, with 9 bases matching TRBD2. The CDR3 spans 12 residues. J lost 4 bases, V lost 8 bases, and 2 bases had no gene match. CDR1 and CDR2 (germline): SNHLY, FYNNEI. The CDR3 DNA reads TGTGCCAGCTCTAGCGGGACAGAGACCCAGTACTTC. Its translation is CASSSGTETQYF.

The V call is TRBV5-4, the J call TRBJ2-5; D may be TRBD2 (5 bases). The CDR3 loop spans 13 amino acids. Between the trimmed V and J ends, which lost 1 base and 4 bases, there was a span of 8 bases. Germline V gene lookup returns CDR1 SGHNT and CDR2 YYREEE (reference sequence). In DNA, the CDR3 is TGTGCCAGCAGCTTGCGGGGATCAGAGACCCAGTACTTC. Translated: CASSLRGSETQYF.